These 22 T cell receptor beta chains originate from one sample sequenced in a study of blood T cell repertoires in COVID-19. Some clones are missing from TCRdb's copy, which holds only in-frame ones; the method was immunoSEQ multiplex PCR. The sample has over 400,000 clones; about nine tenths are singletons. Sequencing input: PBMCs or T cells enriched from blood (not recorded which). Receptor source: a woman aged 60 to 75 who had recovered from COVID-19.

This chain links TRBV27 with TRBJ1-2; 8 nucleotides line up with TRBD1. Germline-derived CDR1 and CDR2 are MNHEY and SMNVEV (reference sequence). The V and J ends lost 3 bases and 4 bases, in that order; junction bases with no gene match: 7. The CDR3 consists of 15 residues. Written as DNA, the CDR3 is TGTGCCAGCAGTTTGGGAAGGCAGGGGGCCTATGGCTACACCTTC. Translation gives CASSLGRQGAYGYTF.

The sample holds one count of this clone. V usage is TRBV14 and J usage is TRBJ2-1; tentatively, D is TRBD1 (5 bases). The CDR3 loop spans 13 amino acids. Trimming pared 4 bases from V and 9 bases from J, leaving 13 bases between. The V gene's germline CDR1 is SGHDN and CDR2 FVKESK. The CDR3 reads CASSLPQGTEQFF. CDR3 in DNA: TGTGCCAGCAGCCTCCCTCAGGGAACTGAGCAGTTCTTC.

Turning to this clone: The junction does not match germline at one end; this may be a read error. V usage is TRBV9 and J usage is TRBJ2-6, with D maybe TRBD1 (5 bases). This CDR3 spans 14 amino acids. CDR1 and CDR2 from the germline V gene are SGDLS and YYNGEE. This chain's CDR3 is CASSTFSGANVRTF. In DNA form, the CDR3 reads TGTGCCAGCAGCACGTTCTCTGGGGCCAACGTCCGGACTTTC.

The rearrangement links TRBV2 to TRBJ1-3; 9 nucleotides agree with TRBD1. Losses at the gene ends were 6 bases for V and 8 bases for J; bases not matched to a gene: 8. Germline lookup yields CDR1 SNHLY and CDR2 FYNNEI. The CDR3 is 14 residues long. The CDR3 DNA sequence: TGTGCCAGCAGCCCGGACAGGGGCGAGGACACCATATATTTT. This sequence encodes CASSPDRGEDTIYF.

This clone appeared once. The gene calls are TRBV5-1 and TRBJ1-6; D not resolved. CDR3 length: 12 amino acids. V lost 5 bases to trimming and J lost 6 bases, with 6 bases between them. Germline V gene data show CDR1 as SGHRS and CDR2 as YFSETQ. This CDR3 is CASRRVNSPLHF. CDR3 nucleotides: TGCGCCAGCAGACGGGTTAATTCACCCCTCCACTTT. Combining the CDR3 with reference TRBV5-1 and TRBJ1-6 gives the whole variable domain KAGVTQTPRYLIKTRGQQVTLSCSPISGHRSVSWYQQTPGQGLQFLFEYFSETQRNKGNFPGRFSGRQFSNSRSEMNVSTLELGDSALYLCASRRVNSPLHFGNGTRLTVT.

The chain links TRBV28 to TRBJ1-2; weak D call: TRBD1 (5 bases). The CDR3 contains 12 residues. The ends were cut back, 4 bases at V and 8 bases at J, with 11 bases in the middle. Germline V gene data show CDR1 as MDHEN and CDR2 as SYDVKM. The CDR3 reads CASSSTWGGYTF. The CDR3 DNA is TGTGCCAGCAGTTCCACCTGGGGCGGCTACACCTTC.

The rearrangement uses TRBV5-1 and TRBJ2-1; possibly TRBD2 for D (7 bases). Trimming pared 7 bases from V and 4 bases from J, leaving 18 bases between. The germline V gene has CDR1 SGHRS and CDR2 YFSETQ. The CDR3 runs to 15 residues. This CDR3 is CASSLGGLVYNEQFF. As DNA, the CDR3 is TGCGCCAGCTCGCTCGGGGGGCTCGTATACAATGAGCAGTTCTTC.

The chain couples TRBV24-1 to TRBJ1-6; possible D gene TRBD1, 6 bases. This CDR3 region has 12 residues. V was shortened by 1 base and J by 16 bases, with 10 bases between the two germline ends. Germline CDR1 and CDR2: KGHDR and SFDVKD. CDR3 nucleotide sequence: TGTGCCACCAGTGATTTCACAGGGAGACTCCACTTT. It codes for CATSDFTGRLHF.

This CDR3 reads CASTGGATNEKLFF. CDR3 nucleotides: TGTGCCAGTACCGGGGGGGCAACTAATGAAAAACTGTTTTTT. This rearrangement joins TRBV19 to TRBJ1-4; D perhaps matches TRBD1 (5 bases). With 7 bases removed from V and 0 bases from J, the gap between germline ends came to 9 bases. Germline V gene lookup returns CDR1 LNHDA and CDR2 SQIVND (reference sequence). CDR3 size: 14 residues.

The genes are TRBV4-2 and TRBJ2-3, with TRBD1 matching 7 bases. J lost 0 bases, V lost 3 bases, and 3 bases had no gene match. This CDR3 has 15 residues. Germline V gene sequence: CDR1 LGHNA, CDR2 YNFKEQ. The CDR3 loop reads CASSHGTESTDTQYF. The CDR3 DNA reads TGTGCCAGCAGCCACGGGACAGAGAGCACAGATACGCAGTATTTT.

The chain recombines TRBV5-8 with TRBJ2-3; 7 positions match TRBD1. The CDR3 covers 17 residues. The V and J ends lost 1 base and 4 bases, in that order; junction bases with no gene match: 12. Germline CDR1 is SGHTS and CDR2 is YDEGEE. The CDR3: CASSLKTGLFSADTQYF. DNA of the CDR3: TGTGCCAGCAGCTTGAAGACAGGGCTGTTCTCGGCAGATACGCAGTATTTT.

The chain recombines TRBV11-2 with TRBJ2-2, with 7 bases that match TRBD2. Germline lookup yields CDR1 SGHAT and CDR2 FQNNGV. V was pared by 5 bases and J by 0 bases, with 9 bases of the junction left unmatched. This CDR3 is 17 amino acids long. CDR3 region: CASSPRGSGANTGELFF. Here the CDR3 DNA reads TGTGCCAGCAGCCCCCGTGGGAGCGGGGCGAACACCGGGGAGCTGTTTTTT. Full variable domain (missing parts from reference TRBV11-2 and TRBJ2-2): EAGVAQSPRYKIIEKRQSVAFWCNPISGHATLYWYQQILGQGPKLLIQFQNNGVVDDSQLPKDRFSAERLKGVDSTLKIQPAKLEDSAVYLCASSPRGSGANTGELFFGEGSRLTVL.

Points on this clone: Other nucleotide sequences in the sample specify the same CDR3. This chain links TRBV6-1 with TRBJ1-2; D ambiguous. The CDR3 sequence is 11 residues long. CDR1 is MNHNS, CDR2 SASEGT, per germline. Trimming took off 1 base at V and 8 bases at J, with 5 bases between the two ends. CDR3 in DNA: TGTGCCAGCAGTGAAGGAGGAGGCTACACCTTC. It codes for CASSEGGGYTF.

This clone occurred a few times. The gene calls are TRBV30 and TRBJ1-1; D gene unclear. This CDR3 is built from 12 residues. V gave up 4 bases and J gave up 0 bases, with 6 bases separating them. Germline CDR1 reads GTSNPN; CDR2 reads SVGIG (reference sequence). This chain's CDR3 is CAWNRVNTEAFF. In DNA form, the CDR3 reads TGTGCCTGGAACCGAGTGAACACTGAAGCTTTCTTT.

In this sample, this clone turned up a few times. V is TRBV5-1 and J is TRBJ2-7; TRBD1 matches 10 bases. Trimming at V came to 3 bases and at J to 7 bases, leaving 10 bases not matched to a gene. This CDR3 comprises 15 residues. Germline V gives CDR1 SGHRS, CDR2 YFSETQ. The CDR3 region is CASSWGDRGLVEQYF. The CDR3 coding sequence is TGCGCCAGCAGCTGGGGGGACAGGGGTCTTGTTGAGCAGTACTTC.

The chain joins TRBV24-1 to TRBJ2-2; TRBD1 aligns across 8 bases. This CDR3 region has 15 residues. The ends lost 6 bases at V and 7 bases at J; junction bases unmatched: 9. The germline V gene encodes CDR1 KGHDR and CDR2 SFDVKD. CDR3 DNA sequence: TGTGCCACCAGTTACGGACAGGGCGTTGGCGGGGAGCTGTTTTTT. This translates into CATSYGQGVGGELFF.

V gene TRBV5-6 combines with J gene TRBJ1-6, with D hard to call. The V gene's germline CDR1 is SGHDT and CDR2 YYEEEE. V was shortened by 0 bases and J by 10 bases, with 11 bases between the two germline ends. The CDR3 is 14 amino acids. The CDR3 is CASSLDGRPSPLHF. CDR3 DNA: TGTGCCAGCAGCTTGGACGGTCGTCCGTCACCCCTCCACTTT.

The chain uses TRBV7-2 and TRBJ2-1; possible D gene TRBD2, 6 bases. CDR3 length: 18 residues. V was trimmed by 2 bases and J by 9 bases, leaving 26 bases between them. Germline-derived CDR1 and CDR2 are SGHTA and FQGNSA. DNA of the CDR3: TGTGCCAGCAGCTTAAGGGGCGGGGACGCTTCTAATTCGGGTGAGCAGTTCTTC. Its protein is CASSLRGGDASNSGEQFF.

The rearrangement joins TRBV3-1 (or the pseudogene TRBV3-2) to TRBJ1-5; TRBD1 matches 8 bases. The V segment lost 5 bases and the J segment 0 bases; nucleotides outside the gene matches: 3. Germline assignment: CDR1 LGHDT and CDR2 YNNKEL (reference sequence). This CDR3 comprises 15 residues. Here the CDR3 DNA reads TGTGCCAGCAGCGGGACAGGTGGTAGCAATCAGCCCCAGCATTTT. It is translated as CASSGTGGSNQPQHF.

The chain has TRBV3-1 (or the pseudogene TRBV3-2) and TRBJ2-1, with a weak D call TRBD2 (5 bases). V was clipped by 0 bases and J by 4 bases, with 13 bases between them. Looked up from germline, CDR1 is LGHDT and CDR2 is YNNKEL (reference sequence). CDR3 size: 16 residues. The CDR3 here is CASSQERGPLYNEQFF. The CDR3 bases are TGTGCCAGCAGCCAAGAGCGCGGGCCGCTATACAATGAGCAGTTCTTC.

The chain joins TRBV12-2 to TRBJ1-6. TRBV12-2 is reported as a pseudogene. CDR3 size: 16 residues. CDR3 nucleotides: TGTGCAAGTCGCTTAGCGACGCGGGGCGAGGAATCACCCCTCCACTTT. This sequence encodes CASRLATRGEESPLHF.

This clone has only one observation. This chain uses TRBV6-2 or TRBV6-3 with TRBJ2-1; D is uncertain. The germline V and J ends were trimmed by 3 bases and 3 bases, with 6 bases remaining between them. This CDR3 region has 13 residues. Germline CDR1 is MNHEY and CDR2 is SVGEGT. The chain's CDR3 is CASSYQDYNEQFF. The CDR3 DNA sequence: TGTGCCAGCAGTTATCAGGACTACAATGAGCAGTTCTTC.